The present entry profiles one T cell receptor (beta chain) with its context. TCRdb's copy holds only in-frame clones and misses some; the assay was immunoSEQ multiplex PCR. The sample has around 75,000 clones, 84% seen once. This sample is part of a study of T cell clones after liver transplantation. Study in general: Draws occurred before transplant, before withdrawal, and after complete or failed withdrawal.

V was trimmed by 11 bases and J by 1 base, leaving 11 bases between them. Germline V CDR1 and CDR2: MNHNS, SASEGT. There are 12 residues in the CDR3. Thawed unstimulated PBMCs were FACS-sorted by CD3, CD4 and CD8 into two populations. The chain recombines TRBV6-1 with TRBJ1-1; the D is unclear. This TCR derives from a human patient who received a liver transplant. A subset of T cells may come from the graft donor. The material sequenced was CD4+ T cells from blood, taken roughly 48 months after liver transplant. This CDR3 is CAGPWGNTEAFF. CDR3 DNA sequence: TGTGCCGGCCCTTGGGGGAACACTGAAGCTTTCTTT.